Listed below are T cell receptor beta chains from one sample, sequenced in a study of blood T cell repertoires in COVID-19. Repertoires were generated with immunoSEQ multiplex PCR, while TCRdb's copy carries only in-frame clones and drops some. The top ten hold under 20% of the sample, which has approximately 200,000 clones, 75% to 90% seen once. Sequencing used PBMCs or T cells enriched from blood (not recorded which). The receptors were gathered from a man aged 35 to 55 who had recovered from COVID-19. The CDR3 runs from the conserved cysteine through the conserved F or W. D genes are given only for firm matches. Not all rows give a size; the values are once, few, many and, for expanded clones, a class.

V gene	D gene	J gene	clone size	CDR3 protein	CDR3 DNA
TRBV5-6	NA	TRBJ2-7	NA	CASSSRERSYEQYF	TGTGCCAGCAGCTCCCGGGAGAGGAGTTACGAGCAGTACTTC
TRBV5-6	TRBD1	TRBJ2-7	NA	CASKLGGSYEQYF	TGTGCCAGCAAGTTAGGGGGCAGCTACGAGCAGTACTTC
TRBV6-5	NA	TRBJ2-7	NA	CASSPPQSTQYF	TGTGCCAGCAGCCCACCCCAATCTACGCAGTACTTC
TRBV25-1	TRBD1	TRBJ1-2	few	CASSSRNPGQGHGYTF	TGTGCCAGCAGTTCCCGCAACCCGGGACAGGGTCATGGCTACACCTTC
TRBV4-1	NA	TRBJ2-6	NA	CASSQAGVLTGANVLTF	TGCGCCAGCAGCCAAGCAGGGGTATTAACTGGGGCCAACGTCCTGACTTTC
TRBV10-3	NA	TRBJ2-2	NA	CAISESRQQNTGELFF	TGTGCCATCAGTGAGTCACGACAGCAGAACACCGGGGAGCTGTTTTTT
TRBV29-1	NA	TRBJ1-3	NA	CSVPSGSGNTIYF	TGCAGCGTCCCTTCGGGCTCTGGAAACACCATATATTTT
TRBV9	TRBD1	TRBJ1-1	NA	CASSVVGTGTGAEAFF	TGTGCCAGCAGCGTAGTAGGGACAGGGACAGGAGCTGAAGCTTTCTTT
TRBV20-1	NA	TRBJ2-4	NA	CSAMSGSAQYF	TGCAGTGCTATGTCCGGGAGCGCCCAGTACTTC
TRBV29-1	TRBD1	TRBJ2-6	NA	CSVGTGYLAGANVLTF	TGCAGCGTTGGGACAGGGTATCTTGCTGGGGCCAACGTCCTGACTTTC
TRBV15	NA	TRBJ2-1	many	CATSPTSNEQFF	TGTGCCACCAGCCCCACTAGCAATGAGCAGTTCTTC
TRBV25-1	NA	TRBJ2-7	NA	CASSVGGSLNEQYF	TGTGCCAGCAGTGTAGGAGGGAGTCTCAACGAGCAGTACTTC
TRBV4-2	NA	TRBJ1-5	NA	CASSQGGGGKPQHF	TGTGCCAGCAGCCAAGGGGGAGGTGGAAAGCCCCAGCATTTT
TRBV5-1	TRBD2	TRBJ2-1	NA	CASSRGTRGGGNEQFF	TGCGCCAGCAGCCGCGGCACTAGGGGCGGGGGGAATGAGCAGTTCTTC
TRBV3-1/TRBV3-2	NA	TRBJ1-6	NA	CASSRGQLGNSPLHF	TGTGCCAGCAGCCGGGGACAACTGGGGAATTCACCCCTCCACTTT
TRBV28	TRBD2	TRBJ2-1	NA	CASSASGSYNEQFF	TGTGCCAGCAGTGCTAGCGGCTCCTACAATGAGCAGTTCTTC
TRBV12-3/TRBV12-4	NA	TRBJ1-2	few	CASSLTASYGYTF	TGTGCCAGCAGTTTGACAGCTTCCTATGGCTACACCTTC
TRBV20-1	TRBD2	TRBJ2-1	NA	CSASPGRGGEQFF	TGCAGTGCTAGTCCGGGGAGGGGTGGTGAGCAGTTCTTC
TRBV30	NA	TRBJ1-6	once	CAWTDSLHSPLHF	TGTGCCTGGACGGACAGCCTGCACTCACCCCTCCACTTT
TRBV5-4	NA	TRBJ1-6	NA	CASSYGVAGTYNSPLHF	TGTGCCAGCAGCTATGGCGTAGCGGGGACATATAATTCACCCCTCCACTTT
TRBV27	TRBD1	TRBJ1-5	NA	CASSPGGSQPQHF	TGTGCCAGCAGTCCAGGGGGGAGTCAGCCCCAGCATTTT
TRBV5-1	TRBD2	TRBJ2-1	NA	CASEFLPSGIGNEQFF	TGCGCCAGCGAATTCCTCCCTAGCGGGATAGGGAATGAGCAGTTCTTC
TRBV7-2	NA	TRBJ2-2	NA	CASSIGANTGELFF	TGTGCCAGCAGCATTGGAGCGAACACCGGGGAGCTGTTTTTT
TRBV20-1	TRBD2	TRBJ2-2	NA	CSASTPLAGGPGELFF	TGCAGTGCTAGTACTCCCCTAGCGGGAGGGCCCGGGGAGCTGTTTTTT
TRBV14	NA	TRBJ2-7	NA	CASSQPGVGYEQYF	TGTGCCAGCAGCCAACCAGGGGTCGGTTACGAGCAGTACTTC
TRBV2	NA	TRBJ1-2	once	CASSEFQLARGYTF	TGTGCCAGCAGTGAGTTCCAACTGGCGAGGGGCTACACCTTC
TRBV6-2/TRBV6-3	NA	TRBJ2-4	NA	CASSFPGQKNIQYF	TGTGCCAGCAGTTTCCCCGGACAGAAAAACATTCAGTACTTC
TRBV9	NA	TRBJ2-7	NA	CASSVYSGAEQYF	TGTGCCAGCAGCGTTTACTCCGGAGCCGAGCAGTACTTC
TRBV23-1	NA	TRBJ2-5	NA	CASSQSQVGTQYF	TGCGCCAGCAGTCAATCGCAGGTAGGGACCCAGTACTTC
TRBV5-1	NA	TRBJ1-3	NA	CASSLTAQLVSGNTIYF	TGCGCCAGCAGCCTCACAGCCCAACTCGTCTCTGGAAACACCATATATTTT
TRBV12-3/TRBV12-4	NA	TRBJ2-5	NA	CASSIIGETQYF	TGTGCCAGCAGTATAATCGGAGAGACCCAGTACTTC
TRBV7-9	NA	TRBJ2-5	NA	CASSLYMETQYF	TGTGCCAGCAGCTTATACATGGAGACCCAGTACTTC
TRBV18	NA	TRBJ1-1	NA	CASSPDNTNTEAFF	TGTGCCAGCTCACCCGACAACACGAACACTGAAGCTTTCTTT
TRBV12-3/TRBV12-4	NA	TRBJ2-7	few	CASSRHSYEQYF	TGTGCCAGCAGTCGACACTCCTACGAGCAGTACTTC
TRBV30	TRBD2	TRBJ2-7	NA	CAWSVGTSAYEQYF	TGTGCCTGGAGTGTTGGTACTAGCGCCTACGAGCAGTACTTC
TRBV29-1	NA	TRBJ1-1	NA	CSVQRGLDTEAFF	TGCAGCGTTCAACGGGGACTAGACACTGAAGCTTTCTTT
TRBV5-1	TRBD1	TRBJ2-1	NA	CASSLGQGRDEQFF	TGCGCCAGCAGCTTGGGACAGGGTAGGGATGAGCAGTTCTTC
TRBV4-2	NA	TRBJ2-1	NA	CASSLPGTLSEQFF	TGTGCCAGCAGCCTTCCCGGTACCCTATCTGAGCAGTTCTTC
TRBV20-1	NA	TRBJ2-7	NA	CSVARAYEQYF	TGCAGTGTGGCCAGGGCCTACGAGCAGTACTTC
TRBV5-1	NA	TRBJ2-7	NA	CASRARADSYEQYF	TGCGCCAGCAGGGCCCGAGCGGACTCCTACGAGCAGTACTTC
TRBV30	NA	TRBJ1-6	NA	CAWSVTENHNSPLHF	TGTGCCTGGAGTGTTACGGAGAATCATAATTCACCCCTCCACTTT
TRBV9	TRBD2	TRBJ2-1	NA	CASSASGTSGNNEQFF	TGTGCCAGCAGCGCCTCCGGGACTAGCGGAAACAATGAGCAGTTCTTC
TRBV6-4	NA	TRBJ2-1	NA	CASSDSDYNEQFF	TGTGCCAGCAGTGATAGCGACTACAATGAGCAGTTCTTC
TRBV19	TRBD2	TRBJ2-7	NA	CASSPIGGRAHEQYF	TGTGCCAGTAGCCCTATCGGCGGGAGGGCCCACGAGCAGTACTTC
TRBV9	TRBD2	TRBJ2-7	NA	CASSAGVLAGPYEQYF	TGTGCCAGCAGCGCAGGAGTCCTAGCGGGACCCTACGAGCAGTACTTC
TRBV20-1	TRBD2	TRBJ2-1	once	CSASGGRHHSSYNEQFF	TGCAGTGCTAGTGGCGGGAGACATCATAGCTCCTACAATGAGCAGTTCTTC
TRBV5-1	TRBD1	TRBJ2-2	NA	CASSSTQGAGELFF	TGCGCCAGCAGCTCAACTCAGGGGGCCGGGGAGCTGTTTTTT
TRBV9	NA	TRBJ2-5	once	CASSKVGGGRGQETQYF	TGTGCCAGCAGCAAGGTCGGGGGTGGGCGGGGACAAGAGACCCAGTACTTC
TRBV27	TRBD2	TRBJ2-3	NA	CASSLMSGTTDTQYF	TGTGCCAGCAGTTTAATGAGCGGGACTACAGATACGCAGTATTTT